What follows are 6 T cell receptor beta chains derived from one specimen sequenced in a study of T cell responses to AZD1222 COVID-19 vaccine. Only in-frame clones appear in the TCRdb table, and some are missing; sequencing was by immunoSEQ multiplex PCR. The data contain under 200,000 clones, almost 95% of them singletons. The sequences come from peripheral blood, collected on day 0 of AZD1222 vaccination. These receptors were obtained from an adult in good health.

The chain employs TRBV27 and TRBJ2-3; D uncertain. Trimming left V 8 bases short and J 2 bases short, with 14 bases between. This CDR3 has 14 residues. In germline, CDR1 is MNHEY, CDR2 SMNVEV (reference sequence). Written as DNA, the CDR3 is TGTGCCAGCGGATTAGAGACGGACACAGATACGCAGTATTTT. It encodes CASGLETDTDTQYF.

The gene calls are TRBV19 and TRBJ1-1, with D tentatively TRBD1 (5 bases). This CDR3 region has 14 residues. The V gene's germline CDR1 is LNHDA and CDR2 SQIVND (reference sequence). V was trimmed by 6 bases and J by 1 base, leaving 12 bases between them. The CDR3 DNA is TGTGCCAGTAGCCTCGAGGACAAGAACACTGAAGCTTTCTTT. Its translation is CASSLEDKNTEAFF. The whole variable domain, filled in from reference TRBV19 and TRBJ1-1, reads DGGITQSPKYLFRKEGQNVTLSCEQNLNHDAMYWYRQDPGQGLRLIYYSQIVNDFQKGDIAEGYSVSREKKESFPLTVTSAQKNPTAFYLCASSLEDKNTEAFFGQGTRLTVV.

The rearrangement uses TRBV19 and TRBJ1-5, with a weak D call TRBD1 (6 bases). Germline V CDR1 and CDR2: LNHDA, SQIVND (reference sequence). There are 17 residues in the CDR3. V lost 4 bases to trimming and J lost 7 bases, with 23 bases between them. The CDR3 sequence: CASSRDVTGTTVQPQHF. The CDR3 coding sequence is TGTGCCAGTAGTAGAGATGTGACAGGAACAACGGTCCAGCCCCAGCATTTT. Together with reference TRBV19 and TRBJ1-5, the CDR3 gives the full variable domain: DGGITQSPKYLFRKEGQNVTLSCEQNLNHDAMYWYRQDPGQGLRLIYYSQIVNDFQKGDIAEGYSVSREKKESFPLTVTSAQKNPTAFYLCASSRDVTGTTVQPQHFGDGTRLSIL.

The chain combines TRBV5-1 with TRBJ2-7; D might be TRBD1 or TRBD2, each matching 5 bases. CDR1 and CDR2 from the germline V gene are SGHRS and YFSETQ. There are 13 residues in the CDR3. Trimming removed 3 bases at V and 4 bases at J, with 11 bases between. In nucleotides, the CDR3 is TGCGCCAGCAGCTGGGGACGACAATACGAGCAGTACTTC. It codes for CASSWGRQYEQYF. Filled out from reference TRBV5-1 and TRBJ2-7, the complete variable domain reads KAGVTQTPRYLIKTRGQQVTLSCSPISGHRSVSWYQQTPGQGLQFLFEYFSETQRNKGNFPGRFSGRQFSNSRSEMNVSTLELGDSALYLCASSWGRQYEQYFGPGTRLTVT.

Remarks on this clone: At one boundary the junction diverges from the germline segment, which might be a read error. The rearrangement links TRBV2 to TRBJ1-1; tentatively, D is TRBD1 (6 bases). The CDR3 has 13 residues. CDR1 and CDR2 from the germline V gene are SNHLY and FYNNEI. This CDR3 reads CASSDDRSGTFVF. CDR3 DNA: TGTGCCAGCAGTGATGACAGGTCAGGAACGTTCGTCTTT. Complete variable domain (other parts from reference TRBV2 and TRBJ1-1): EPEVTQTPSHQVTQMGQEVILRCVPISNHLYFYWYRQILGQKVEFLVSFYNNEISEKSEIFDDQFSVERPDGSNFTLKIRSTKLEDSAMYFCASSDDRSGTFVFGQGTRLTVV.

The V call is TRBV4-2, the J call TRBJ1-2; D uncertain. CDR1 and CDR2 (germline): LGHNA, YNFKEQ. This CDR3 has 15 residues. The germline V and J ends were trimmed by 0 bases and 6 bases, with 14 bases remaining between them. CDR3 residues: CASSQEIGSLDGYTF. The CDR3 coding sequence is TGTGCCAGCAGCCAAGAGATCGGCTCTTTGGATGGCTACACCTTC.